This T cell receptor (beta chain) came from a study of blood T cell repertoires in COVID-19. At the level of the study: From T cells, B-cell-depleted T cells, or PBMCs came the material, which was cDNA or gDNA.

After removal of 6 bases from V and 7 bases from J, the junction contained 10 bases not matched to a gene. Germline V CDR1 and CDR2: SGHAT, FQNNGV. CDR3 length: 15 amino acids. Data came from immunoSEQ multiplex PCR; TCRdb stores just in-frame clones and leaves some out. There are 230,000 or so clones in the sample; around 75% occur only once, and 4% to 5.5% lies in the top ten. The V gene is TRBV11-2, the J gene TRBJ2-7, with 12 bases identical to TRBD2. The TCR sequence derives from a human donor in a cohort sampled during active COVID-19. What was sequenced was peripheral blood. The CDR3 sequence: CASRPSSGRAGEQYF. The CDR3 DNA reads TGTGCCAGCAGGCCGTCTAGCGGGAGGGCCGGAGAGCAGTACTTC.